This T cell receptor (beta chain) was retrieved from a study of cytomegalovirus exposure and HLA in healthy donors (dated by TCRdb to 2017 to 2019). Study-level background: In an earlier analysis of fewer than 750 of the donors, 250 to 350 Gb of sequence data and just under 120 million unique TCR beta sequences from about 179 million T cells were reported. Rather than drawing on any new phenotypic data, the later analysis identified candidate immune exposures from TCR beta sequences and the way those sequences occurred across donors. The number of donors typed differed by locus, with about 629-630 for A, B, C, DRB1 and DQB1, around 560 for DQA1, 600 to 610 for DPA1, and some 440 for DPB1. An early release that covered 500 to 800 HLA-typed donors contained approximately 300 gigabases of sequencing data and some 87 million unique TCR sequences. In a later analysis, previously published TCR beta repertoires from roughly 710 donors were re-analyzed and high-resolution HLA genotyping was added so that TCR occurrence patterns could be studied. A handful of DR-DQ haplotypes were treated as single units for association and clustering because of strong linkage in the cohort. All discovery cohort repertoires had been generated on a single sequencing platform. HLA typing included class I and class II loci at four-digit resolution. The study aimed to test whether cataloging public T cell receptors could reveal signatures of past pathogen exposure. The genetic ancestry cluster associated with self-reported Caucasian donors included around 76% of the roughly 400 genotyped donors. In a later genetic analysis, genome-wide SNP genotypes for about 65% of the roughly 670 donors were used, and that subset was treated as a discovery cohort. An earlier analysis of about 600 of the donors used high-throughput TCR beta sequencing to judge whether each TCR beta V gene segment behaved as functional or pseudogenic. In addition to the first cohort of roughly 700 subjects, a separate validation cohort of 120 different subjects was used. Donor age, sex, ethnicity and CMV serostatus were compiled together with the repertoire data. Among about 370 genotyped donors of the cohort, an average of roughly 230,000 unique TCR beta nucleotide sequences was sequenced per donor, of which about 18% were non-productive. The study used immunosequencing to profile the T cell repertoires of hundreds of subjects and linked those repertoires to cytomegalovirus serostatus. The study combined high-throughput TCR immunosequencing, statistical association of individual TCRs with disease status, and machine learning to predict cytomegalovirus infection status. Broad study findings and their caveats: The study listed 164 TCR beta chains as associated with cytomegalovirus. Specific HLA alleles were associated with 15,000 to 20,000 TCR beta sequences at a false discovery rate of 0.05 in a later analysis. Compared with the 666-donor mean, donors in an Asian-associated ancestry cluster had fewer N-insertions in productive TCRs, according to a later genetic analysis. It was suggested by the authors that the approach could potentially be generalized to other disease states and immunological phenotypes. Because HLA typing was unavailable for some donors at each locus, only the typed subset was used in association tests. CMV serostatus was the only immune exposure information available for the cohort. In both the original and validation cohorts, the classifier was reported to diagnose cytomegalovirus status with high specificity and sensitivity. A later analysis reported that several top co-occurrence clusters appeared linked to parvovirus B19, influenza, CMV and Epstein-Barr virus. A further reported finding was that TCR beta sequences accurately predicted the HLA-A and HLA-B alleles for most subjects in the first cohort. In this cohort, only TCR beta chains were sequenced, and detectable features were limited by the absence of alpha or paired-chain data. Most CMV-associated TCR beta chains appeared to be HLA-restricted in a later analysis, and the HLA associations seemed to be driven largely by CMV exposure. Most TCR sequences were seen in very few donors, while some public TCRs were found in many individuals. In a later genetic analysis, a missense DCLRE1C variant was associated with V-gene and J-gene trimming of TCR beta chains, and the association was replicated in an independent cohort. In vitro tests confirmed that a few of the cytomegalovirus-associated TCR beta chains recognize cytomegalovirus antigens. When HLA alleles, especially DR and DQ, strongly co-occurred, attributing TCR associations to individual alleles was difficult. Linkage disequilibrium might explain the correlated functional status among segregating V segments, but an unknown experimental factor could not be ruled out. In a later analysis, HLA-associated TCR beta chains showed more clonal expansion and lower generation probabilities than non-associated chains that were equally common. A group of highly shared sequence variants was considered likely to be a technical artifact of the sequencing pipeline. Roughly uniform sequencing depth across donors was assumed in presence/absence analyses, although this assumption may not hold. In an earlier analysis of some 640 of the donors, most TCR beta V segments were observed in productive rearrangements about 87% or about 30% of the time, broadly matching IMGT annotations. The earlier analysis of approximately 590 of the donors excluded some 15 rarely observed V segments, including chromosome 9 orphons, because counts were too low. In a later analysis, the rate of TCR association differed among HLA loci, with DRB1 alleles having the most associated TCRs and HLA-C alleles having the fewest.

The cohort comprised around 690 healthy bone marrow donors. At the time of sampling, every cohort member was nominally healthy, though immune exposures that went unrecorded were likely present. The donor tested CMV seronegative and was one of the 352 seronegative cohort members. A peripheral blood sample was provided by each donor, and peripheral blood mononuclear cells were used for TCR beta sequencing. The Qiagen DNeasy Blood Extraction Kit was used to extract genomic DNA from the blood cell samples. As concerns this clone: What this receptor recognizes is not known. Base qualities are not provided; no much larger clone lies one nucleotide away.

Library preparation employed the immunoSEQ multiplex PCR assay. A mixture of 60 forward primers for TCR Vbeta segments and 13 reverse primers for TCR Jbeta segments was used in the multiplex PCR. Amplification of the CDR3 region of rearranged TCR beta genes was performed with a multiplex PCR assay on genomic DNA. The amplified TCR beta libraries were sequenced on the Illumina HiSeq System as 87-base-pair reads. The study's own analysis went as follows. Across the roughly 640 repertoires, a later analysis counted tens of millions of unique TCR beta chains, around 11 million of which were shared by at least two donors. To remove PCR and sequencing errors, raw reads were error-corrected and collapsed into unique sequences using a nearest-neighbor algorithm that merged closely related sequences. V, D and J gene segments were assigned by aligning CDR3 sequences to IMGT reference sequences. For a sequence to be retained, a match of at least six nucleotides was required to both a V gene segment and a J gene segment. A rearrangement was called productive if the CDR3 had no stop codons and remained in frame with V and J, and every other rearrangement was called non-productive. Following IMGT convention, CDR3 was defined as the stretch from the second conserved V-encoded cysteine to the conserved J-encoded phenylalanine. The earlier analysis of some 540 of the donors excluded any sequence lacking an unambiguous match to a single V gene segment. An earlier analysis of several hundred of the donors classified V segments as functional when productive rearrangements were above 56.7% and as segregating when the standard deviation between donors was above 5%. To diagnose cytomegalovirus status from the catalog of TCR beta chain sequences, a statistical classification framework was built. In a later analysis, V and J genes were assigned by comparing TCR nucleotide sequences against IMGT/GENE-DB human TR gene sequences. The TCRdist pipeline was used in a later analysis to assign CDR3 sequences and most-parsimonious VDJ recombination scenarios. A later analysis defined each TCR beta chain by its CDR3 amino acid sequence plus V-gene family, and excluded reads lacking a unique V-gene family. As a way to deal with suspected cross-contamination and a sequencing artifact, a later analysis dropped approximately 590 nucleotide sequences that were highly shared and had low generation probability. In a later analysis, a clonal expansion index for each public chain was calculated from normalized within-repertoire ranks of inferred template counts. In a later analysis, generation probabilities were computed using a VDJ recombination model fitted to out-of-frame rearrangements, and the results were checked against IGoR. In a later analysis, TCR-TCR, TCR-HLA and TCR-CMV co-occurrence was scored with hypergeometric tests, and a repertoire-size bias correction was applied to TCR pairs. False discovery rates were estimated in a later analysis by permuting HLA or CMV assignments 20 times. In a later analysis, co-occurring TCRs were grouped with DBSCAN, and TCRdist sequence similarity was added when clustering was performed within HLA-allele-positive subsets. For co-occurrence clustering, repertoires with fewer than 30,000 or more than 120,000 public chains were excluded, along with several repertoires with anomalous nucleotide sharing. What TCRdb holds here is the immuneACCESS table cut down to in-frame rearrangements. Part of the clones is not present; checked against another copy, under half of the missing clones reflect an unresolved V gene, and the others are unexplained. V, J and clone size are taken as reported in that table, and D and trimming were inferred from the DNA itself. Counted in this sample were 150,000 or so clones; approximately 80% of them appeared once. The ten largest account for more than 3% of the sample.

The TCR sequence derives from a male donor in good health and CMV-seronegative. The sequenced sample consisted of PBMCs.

The CDR3 has the sequence CASSVGLGGPANYGYTF. The nucleotide sequence is given as TGTGCCAGCAGCGTAGGCTTGGGAGGCCCAGCTAACTATGGCTACACCTTC. The sequence links TRBV9 to TRBJ1-2; the D gene cannot be resolved reliably. The CDR3 runs 17 amino acids, cysteine and phenylalanine included. Solely the CDR3 DNA is kept, with 51 bases framed from the first base. According to the germline V gene, CDR1 reads SGDLS and CDR2 reads YYNGEE. Between the V and J ends, shortened by 0 bases and 0 bases respectively, the junction contains 15 bases.